The clone carrying this T cell receptor beta chain was counted a few times. Its cognate antigen is unknown. The CDR3 is made up of 14 amino acids. Germline loops: CDR1 MGHDK, CDR2 SYGVNS. Trimming cost V 5 bases and J 4 bases, with 9 bases left between them. Using a J-beta primer mix together with a sample-barcoded 5' primer, a second PCR was run for about 6 to 11 cycles. Template switching added a 12-random-nucleotide identifier to every cDNA molecule. TCRdb recomputed calls from the 5' RACE reads with MiXCR, one row per CDR3 protein. The sample carries fewer than 2,000,000 distinct CDR3 sequences, roughly 43% recorded once. These data originate in a study of blood T cells in healthy people across ages. The study, taken as a whole, reports: Unsorted PBMCs prevented conclusive naive versus antigen-experienced comparison.

The V gene is TRBV25-1, the J gene TRBJ2-6; D gene uncertain. The sequenced material came from blood. The receptor comes from a human donor in good health. The CDR3 DNA is TGTGCCAGCAGTAGCACTGACGGGGCCAACGTCCTGACTTTC. It translates to CASSSTDGANVLTF. Combining the CDR3 with reference TRBV25-1 and TRBJ2-6 gives the whole variable domain EADIYQTPRYLVIGTGKKITLECSQTMGHDKMYWYQQDPGMELHLIHYSYGVNSTEKGDLSSESTVSRIRTEHFPLTLESARPSHTSQYLCASSSTDGANVLTFGAGSRLTVL.